These 9 T cell receptor beta chains were sequenced from one sample in a study of blood T cell repertoires in COVID-19 (dated by TCRdb to about 2020). Library method: the immunoSEQ multiplex PCR assay. TCRdb took over this immuneACCESS table, retaining in-frame rearrangements with V and J assigned. Such tables are incomplete; in checked studies, under half of the missing clones stem from an unresolved V gene, and the remainder is unexplained. The sample has roughly 390,000 clones on record, around 87% of them singletons. About 10% of the sample goes to the ten largest clones. The sequenced sample was peripheral blood. These receptors came from a woman aged 25-40 years with COVID-19, enrolled during active disease.

The chain combines TRBV10-3 with TRBJ2-5; 7 bases line up with TRBD1. This CDR3 contains 17 residues. Germline trimming cut 0 bases from V and 6 bases from J; bases unmatched to any gene: 13. Germline V gene sequence: CDR1 ENHRY, CDR2 SYGVKD. As DNA, the CDR3 is TGTGCCATCAGTGAGTCTAAGGGGGAAGGGGGCACGAAGACCCAGTACTTC. This gives the protein CAISESKGEGGTKTQYF.

The chain recombines TRBV10-3 with TRBJ2-1; D may be TRBD2 (5 bases). The length of the CDR3 is 14 residues. The germline gives CDR1 ENHRY, CDR2 SYGVKD. Trimming shortened V by 4 bases and J by 0 bases, and 7 bases separated the two germline ends. The CDR3 region is CAISAAGSYNEQFF. CDR3 DNA sequence: TGTGCCATCAGTGCTGCGGGCTCCTACAATGAGCAGTTCTTC.

This chain joins TRBV6-2 or TRBV6-3 and TRBJ2-1; 7 positions match TRBD2. The CDR3 totals 15 residues. Germline CDR1 MNHEY, CDR2 SVGEGT. With 4 bases clipped from V and 2 bases from J, the junction kept 5 bases outside the gene matches. CDR3 sequence: CASSLAGEAYNEQFF. The CDR3 DNA reads as TGTGCCAGCAGTTTGGCGGGAGAGGCCTACAATGAGCAGTTCTTC.

This CDR3 reads CASSVDLHQGGTDTQYF. The CDR3 coding sequence is TGTGCCAGCAGCGTAGATCTCCATCAGGGTGGAACAGATACGCAGTATTTT. The chain employs TRBV9 and TRBJ2-3; a weak D match, TRBD1 (5 bases). V lost 0 bases to trimming and J lost 3 bases, with 17 bases between them. CDR3 size: 17 residues. Germline loops: CDR1 SGDLS, CDR2 YYNGEE.

The chain links TRBV7-2 to TRBJ2-3; tentatively, D is TRBD2 (5 bases). V lost 4 bases and J 2 bases, leaving 7 bases between the germline ends. This CDR3 comprises 13 residues. Germline V lookup: CDR1 SGHTA, CDR2 FQGNSA. The DNA for the CDR3 is TGTGCCAGCAGCTACGGGATCACAGATACGCAGTATTTT. This gives the protein CASSYGITDTQYF.

The V call is TRBV5-1, the J call TRBJ1-6; 10 nucleotides align to TRBD1. This CDR3 contains 15 residues. With V trimmed by 0 bases and J by 8 bases, 2 bases remained unmatched. Germline V gene lookup returns CDR1 SGHRS and CDR2 YFSETQ. This CDR3 reads CASSLDGTGDSPLHF. CDR3 DNA: TGCGCCAGCAGCTTGGACGGGACAGGGGATTCACCCCTCCACTTT.

The chain carries TRBV18 and TRBJ2-7, with TRBD1 as a possible D gene (6 bases). The CDR3 length is 15 residues. Germline-derived CDR1 and CDR2 are KGHSH and LQKENI. V lost 2 bases and J 7 bases, leaving 18 bases between the germline ends. The CDR3 DNA is TGTGCCAGCTCACCAATTATGGACAGTATTAAGGAGCAGTACTTC. Translated, it gives CASSPIMDSIKEQYF.

The chain has TRBV2 and TRBJ1-5, with 9 bases fitting TRBD1. This CDR3 has 14 amino acids. CDR1 SNHLY and CDR2 FYNNEI come from the germline V gene. With 5 bases clipped from V and 7 bases from J, the junction kept 6 bases outside the gene matches. CDR3 in amino acids: CASSPQGARQPQHF. The CDR3 DNA reads as TGTGCCAGCAGTCCACAGGGGGCCCGGCAGCCCCAGCATTTT.

The chain carries TRBV7-2 and TRBJ1-6; D possibly corresponds to TRBD1 (5 bases). The CDR3 extends over 17 amino acids. Per the germline V gene, CDR1 is SGHTA and CDR2 is FQGNSA. V was cut by 2 bases and J by 7 bases, with 18 bases left in between. The CDR3 region is CASSLKFGGERNSPLHF. CDR3 DNA sequence: TGTGCCAGCAGCTTAAAGTTCGGGGGAGAGAGGAATTCACCCCTCCACTTT.